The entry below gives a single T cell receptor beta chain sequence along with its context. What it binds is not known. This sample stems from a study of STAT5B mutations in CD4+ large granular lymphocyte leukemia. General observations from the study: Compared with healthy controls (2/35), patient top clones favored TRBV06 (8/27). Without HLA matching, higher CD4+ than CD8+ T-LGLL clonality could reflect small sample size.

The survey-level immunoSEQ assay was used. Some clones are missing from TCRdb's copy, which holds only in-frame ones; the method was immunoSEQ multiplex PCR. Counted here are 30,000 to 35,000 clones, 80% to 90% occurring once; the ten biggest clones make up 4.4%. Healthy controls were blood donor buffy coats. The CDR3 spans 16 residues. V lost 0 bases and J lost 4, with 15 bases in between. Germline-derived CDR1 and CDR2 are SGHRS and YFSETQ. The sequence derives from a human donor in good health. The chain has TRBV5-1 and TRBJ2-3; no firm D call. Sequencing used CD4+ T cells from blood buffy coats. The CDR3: CASSLDRVVSADTQYF. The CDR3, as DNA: TGCGCCAGCAGCTTGGATAGGGTGGTGAGTGCAGATACGCAGTATTTT.